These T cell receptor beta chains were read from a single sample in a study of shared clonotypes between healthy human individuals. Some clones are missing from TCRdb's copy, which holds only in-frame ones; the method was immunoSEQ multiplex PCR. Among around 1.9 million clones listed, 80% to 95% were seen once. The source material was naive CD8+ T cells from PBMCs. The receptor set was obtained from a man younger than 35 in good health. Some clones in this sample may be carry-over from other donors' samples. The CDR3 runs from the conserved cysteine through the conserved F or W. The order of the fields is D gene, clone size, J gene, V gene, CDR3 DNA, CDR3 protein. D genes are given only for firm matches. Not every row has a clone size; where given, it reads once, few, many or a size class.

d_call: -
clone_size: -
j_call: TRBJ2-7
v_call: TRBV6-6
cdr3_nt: TGTGCCAGCAGTTACTCATTGGGGTACGAGCAGTACTTC
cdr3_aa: CASSYSLGYEQYF

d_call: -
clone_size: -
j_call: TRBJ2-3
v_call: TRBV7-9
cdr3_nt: TGTGCCAGCAGCTTCCGAGGACTGGCGGATACGCAGTATTTT
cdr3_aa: CASSFRGLADTQYF

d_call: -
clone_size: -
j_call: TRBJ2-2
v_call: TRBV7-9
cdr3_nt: TGTGCCAGCAGCTTAGTAATCTCGCTGAACACCGGGGAGCTGTTTTTT
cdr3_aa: CASSLVISLNTGELFF

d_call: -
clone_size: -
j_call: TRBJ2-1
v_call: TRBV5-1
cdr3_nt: TGCGCCAGCAGTTCGGGGGGCACCTACAATGAGCAGTTCTTC
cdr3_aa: CASSSGGTYNEQFF

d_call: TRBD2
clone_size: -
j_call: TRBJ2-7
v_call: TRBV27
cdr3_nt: TGTGCCAGCAGTCCCAGACTAGCGGCCGCCTACGAGCAGTACTTC
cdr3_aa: CASSPRLAAAYEQYF

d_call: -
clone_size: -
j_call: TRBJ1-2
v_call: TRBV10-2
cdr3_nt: TGCGCCAGCAGTGATGGGGCAGGCTATGGCTACACCTTC
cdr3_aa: CASSDGAGYGYTF

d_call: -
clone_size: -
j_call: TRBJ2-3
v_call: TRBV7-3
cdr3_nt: TGTGCCAGCAGCAACAGCGGGTCTCGCACAGATACGCAGTATTTT
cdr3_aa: CASSNSGSRTDTQYF

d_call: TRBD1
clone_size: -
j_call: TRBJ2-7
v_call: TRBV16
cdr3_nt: TGTGCCAGCAGCCAGCACCGAACAGGGGACGAGCAGTACTTC
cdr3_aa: CASSQHRTGDEQYF

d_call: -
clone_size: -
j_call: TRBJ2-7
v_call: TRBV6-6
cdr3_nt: TGTGCCAGCAGTAACCTAATCTCCGAGCAGTACTTC
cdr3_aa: CASSNLISEQYF

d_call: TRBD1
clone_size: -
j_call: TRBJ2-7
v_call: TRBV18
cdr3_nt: TGTGCCAGCTCACCCGGACAGGGGGCTTTAGCCGAGCAGTACTTC
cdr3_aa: CASSPGQGALAEQYF

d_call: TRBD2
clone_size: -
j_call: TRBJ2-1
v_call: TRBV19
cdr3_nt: TGTGCCAGTAGTATAGATTCCCCTTCCATCGGTAGCGGGAGTGAGCAGTTCTTC
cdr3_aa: CASSIDSPSIGSGSEQFF

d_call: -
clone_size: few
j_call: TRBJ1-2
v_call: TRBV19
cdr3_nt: TGTGCCAGTACCCCAGTATGGGGGTACGACTATGGCTACACCTTC
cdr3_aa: CASTPVWGYDYGYTF

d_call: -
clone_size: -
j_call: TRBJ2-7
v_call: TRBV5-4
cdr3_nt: TGTGCCAGCGGGGCGTGGGGCTACGAGCAGTACTTC
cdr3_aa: CASGAWGYEQYF

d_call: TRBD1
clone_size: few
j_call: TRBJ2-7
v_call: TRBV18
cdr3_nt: TGTGCCAGCTCACCTGTGGGACAGGGGAACGAGCAGTACTTC
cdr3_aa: CASSPVGQGNEQYF

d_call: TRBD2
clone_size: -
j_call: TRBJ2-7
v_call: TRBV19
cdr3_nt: TGTGCCAGTAGTATAGGACTAGCGGGGTCCTACGAGCAGTACTTC
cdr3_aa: CASSIGLAGSYEQYF

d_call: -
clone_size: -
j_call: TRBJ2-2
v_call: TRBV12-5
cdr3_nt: TGTGCTAGTGGTTTCCAGGGGAACACCGGGGAGCTGTTTTTT
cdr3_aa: CASGFQGNTGELFF

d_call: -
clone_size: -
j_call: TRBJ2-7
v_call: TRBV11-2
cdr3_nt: TGTGCCAGCAGCCTCTTACGTGGATCCGAGCAGTACTTC
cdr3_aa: CASSLLRGSEQYF

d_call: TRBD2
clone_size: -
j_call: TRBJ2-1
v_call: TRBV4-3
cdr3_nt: TGCGCCAGCAGCCAAGATCGTAGGAGCGGGAGGTTCCATGAGCAGTTCTTC
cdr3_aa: CASSQDRRSGRFHEQFF

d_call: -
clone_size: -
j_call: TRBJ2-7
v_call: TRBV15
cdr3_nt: TGTGCCACCAGCAGAGTTTTGGGCGAGCAGTACTTC
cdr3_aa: CATSRVLGEQYF

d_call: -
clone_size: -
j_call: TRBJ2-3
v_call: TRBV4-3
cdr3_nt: TGCGCCAGCAGCGGGAGGCTTAATACAGATACGCAGTATTTT
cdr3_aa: CASSGRLNTDTQYF

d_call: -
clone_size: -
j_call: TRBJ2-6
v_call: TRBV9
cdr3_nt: TGTGCCAGCAGCCAGCGCGGGGCCAACGTCCTGACTTTC
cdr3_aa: CASSQRGANVLTF

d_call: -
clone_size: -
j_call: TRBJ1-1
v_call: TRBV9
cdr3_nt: TGTGCCAGCAGCGTAGCTCGGTGGGGTCTCGGCGAAAGCCTTAACACTGAAGCTTTCTTT
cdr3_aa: CASSVARWGLGESLNTEAFF

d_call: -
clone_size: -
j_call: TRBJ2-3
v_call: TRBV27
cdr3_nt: TGTGCCAGCAGTCCCCGCACAGATACGCAGTATTTT
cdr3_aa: CASSPRTDTQYF

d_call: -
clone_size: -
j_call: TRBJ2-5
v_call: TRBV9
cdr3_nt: TGTGCCAGCAGCGGGGACGGATTGGACAAAGTCCAGTACTTC
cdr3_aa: CASSGDGLDKVQYF

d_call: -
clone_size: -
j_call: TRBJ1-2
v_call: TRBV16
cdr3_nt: TGTGCCAGCAGCCAATCTTGGGACTCCCCAGCACTTGGCTACACCTTC
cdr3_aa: CASSQSWDSPALGYTF

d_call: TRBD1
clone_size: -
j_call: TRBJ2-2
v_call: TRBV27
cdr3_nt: TGTGCCAGCAGTTTAGGGACAGGGACCACCGGGGAGCTGTTTTTT
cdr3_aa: CASSLGTGTTGELFF

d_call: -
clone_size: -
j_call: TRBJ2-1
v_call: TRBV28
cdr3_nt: TGTGCCAGCAGTTCCCCTGACAGGTACAATGAGCAGTTCTTC
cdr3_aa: CASSSPDRYNEQFF

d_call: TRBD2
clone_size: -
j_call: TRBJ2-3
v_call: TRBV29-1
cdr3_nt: TGCAGCGTCCGAGGACTAGCGGGAGGGCCAAAGACAGATACGCAGTATTTT
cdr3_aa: CSVRGLAGGPKTDTQYF

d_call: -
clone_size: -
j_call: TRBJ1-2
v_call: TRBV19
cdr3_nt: TGTGCCAGTAGTATCTCTTTGTCAGGGGACGTCTATGGCTACACCTTC
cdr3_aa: CASSISLSGDVYGYTF

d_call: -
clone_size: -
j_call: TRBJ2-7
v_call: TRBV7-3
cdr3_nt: TGTGCCAGCAGCTTAACAGGGGCGGGTGAGCAGTACTTC
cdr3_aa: CASSLTGAGEQYF

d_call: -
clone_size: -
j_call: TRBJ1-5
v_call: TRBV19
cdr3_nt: TGTGCCAGCCGCCTACGAGAGAGCAATCAGCCCCAGCATTTT
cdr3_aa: CASRLRESNQPQHF

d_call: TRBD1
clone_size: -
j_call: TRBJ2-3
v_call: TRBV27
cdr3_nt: TGTGCCAGCAGTGTGGGACAGGGGAGCACAGATACGCAGTATTTT
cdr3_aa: CASSVGQGSTDTQYF

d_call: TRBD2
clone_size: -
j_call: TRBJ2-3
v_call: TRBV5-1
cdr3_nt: TGCGCCAGCAGCTTTCCTTCTCGACTAGCGGTGACTAGCACAGATACGCAGTATTTT
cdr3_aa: CASSFPSRLAVTSTDTQYF

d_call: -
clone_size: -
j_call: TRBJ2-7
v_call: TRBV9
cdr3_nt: TGTGCCAGCAGCGTAGGAGGACAGCCAAGCTCCTACGAGCAGTACTTC
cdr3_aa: CASSVGGQPSSYEQYF

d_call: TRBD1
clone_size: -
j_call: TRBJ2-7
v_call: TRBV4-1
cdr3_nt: TGCGCCAGCAGCCAAGATCTTCCCGGGACAGGTTACTACGAGCAGTACTTC
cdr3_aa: CASSQDLPGTGYYEQYF

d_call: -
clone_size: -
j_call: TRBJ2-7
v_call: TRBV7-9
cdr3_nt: TGTGCCAGCAGCCCAACGACTAGTTTGGACGAGCAGTACTTC
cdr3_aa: CASSPTTSLDEQYF

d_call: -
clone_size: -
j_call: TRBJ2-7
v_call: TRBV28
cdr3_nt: TGTGCCAGCAGTTCCCGACAGAACTCCTACGAGCAGTACTTC
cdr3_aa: CASSSRQNSYEQYF

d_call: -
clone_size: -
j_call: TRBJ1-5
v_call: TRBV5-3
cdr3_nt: TGTGCCAGAAGCTTTGAGGCAAACCACCCCCATCAGCCCCAGCATTTT
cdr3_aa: CARSFEANHPHQPQHF

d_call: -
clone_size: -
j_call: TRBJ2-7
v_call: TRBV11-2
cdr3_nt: TGTGCCAGCAGCCCGCTGGGGAGGACGGGATCCTACGAGCAGTACTTC
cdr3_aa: CASSPLGRTGSYEQYF

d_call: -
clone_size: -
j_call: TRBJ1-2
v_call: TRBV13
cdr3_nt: TGTGCCAGCAGCTTAGGGGGCGGTTACTATGGCTACACCTTC
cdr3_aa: CASSLGGGYYGYTF

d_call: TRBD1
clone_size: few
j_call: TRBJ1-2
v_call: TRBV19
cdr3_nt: TGTGCCAGTAGTCCCCGGACAGGGGGGGAAGCTAACTATGGCTACACCTTC
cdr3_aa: CASSPRTGGEANYGYTF

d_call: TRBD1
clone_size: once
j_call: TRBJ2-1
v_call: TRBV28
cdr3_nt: TGTGCCAGCGCCGGGACAGCCTACAATGAGCAGTTCTTC
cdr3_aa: CASAGTAYNEQFF

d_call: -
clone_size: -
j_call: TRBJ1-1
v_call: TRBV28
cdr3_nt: TGTGCCAGCAGTTCCCTAACAGGGCCGAACACTGAAGCTTTCTTT
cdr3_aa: CASSSLTGPNTEAFF

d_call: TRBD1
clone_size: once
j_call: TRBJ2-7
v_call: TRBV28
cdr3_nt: TGTGCCAGCAGTTTAGCAGGGGGTGGCTACGAGCAGTACTTC
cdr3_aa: CASSLAGGGYEQYF

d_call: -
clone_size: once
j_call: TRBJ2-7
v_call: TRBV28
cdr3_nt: TGTGCCAGCAGTTTGGCCGGGACCCACTACGAGCAGTACTTC
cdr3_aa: CASSLAGTHYEQYF

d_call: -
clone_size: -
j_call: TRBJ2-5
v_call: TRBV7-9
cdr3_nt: TGTGCCAGCAGCTTTTTAACCCAAGAGACCCAGTACTTC
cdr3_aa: CASSFLTQETQYF

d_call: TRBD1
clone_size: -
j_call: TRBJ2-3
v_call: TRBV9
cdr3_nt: TGTGCCAGCACCCCTCGGGGACAGGGGGACCTCACAGATACGCAGTATTTT
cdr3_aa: CASTPRGQGDLTDTQYF

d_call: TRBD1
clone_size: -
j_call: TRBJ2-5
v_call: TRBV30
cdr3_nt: TGTGCCTGGAGTGCGCAGGGGGCCCTGGAGACCCAGTACTTC
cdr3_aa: CAWSAQGALETQYF

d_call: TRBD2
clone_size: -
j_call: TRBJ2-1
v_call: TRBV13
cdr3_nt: TGTGCCAGCAGCCCATCGAGCGGGAGCTCCTACAATGAGCAGTTCTTC
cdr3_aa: CASSPSSGSSYNEQFF

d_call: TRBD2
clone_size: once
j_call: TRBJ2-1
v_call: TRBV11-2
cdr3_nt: TGTGCCAGCAGCCGAGGGACTAGCGGCGCCCCGAGCTCCTACAATGAGCAGTTCTTC
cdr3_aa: CASSRGTSGAPSSYNEQFF

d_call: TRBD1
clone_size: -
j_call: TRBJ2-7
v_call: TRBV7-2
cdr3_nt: TGTGCCAGCAGTTTCGGGACAGGGGGGAACGAGCAGTACTTC
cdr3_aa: CASSFGTGGNEQYF

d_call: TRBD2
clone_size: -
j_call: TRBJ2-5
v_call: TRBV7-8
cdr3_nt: TGTGCCAGCAGCTTATGGCGGGAGGGTAACCAAGAGACCCAGTACTTC
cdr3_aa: CASSLWREGNQETQYF

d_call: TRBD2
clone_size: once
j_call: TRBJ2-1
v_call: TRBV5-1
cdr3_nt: TGCGCCAGCAGCCAGACTAGCGGGAGGGCCACTGAGCAGTTCTTC
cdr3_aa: CASSQTSGRATEQFF

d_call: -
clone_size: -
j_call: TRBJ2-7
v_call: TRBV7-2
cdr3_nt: TGTGCCAGCAGCTTAAATCCCAAGTCCTACGAGCAGTACTTC
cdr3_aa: CASSLNPKSYEQYF